This TCR beta chain was documented in a study of cytomegalovirus exposure and HLA in healthy donors. Across the whole study: Drawn from HLA-typed donors, about 85 million unique TCRs were held in an early data release.

This CDR3 is built from 13 residues. V lost 7 bases, J lost 4 bases, and 2 bases stayed unmatched. Germline CDR1 ENHRY, CDR2 SYGVKD. Details on this clone: Its antigen is still unknown.

PCR amplification relied on 60 Vbeta primers (plus 13 Jbeta primers). TCRdb keeps only in-frame clones here, not all; method: immunoSEQ multiplex PCR. Of some 150,000 clones in the sample, roughly 75% are singletons; the top ten hold about 6.8%. Study results and caveats: In a later analysis, parvovirus B19, influenza, CMV and Epstein-Barr virus appeared linked to several top co-occurrence clusters. Accurate HLA-A and HLA-B prediction from TCR beta sequences was reported for most subjects. A later analysis revealed that TCR association rates differed between HLA loci, peaking at DRB1 and bottoming out at HLA-C.

The receptor comes from a man in his forties in good health and CMV-seropositive. This sequence joins TRBV10-3 and TRBJ1-5; 9 bases align to TRBD1. The sample comprised PBMCs. The CDR3 DNA reads TGTGCCATCAAGGGACAGGGAAATCAGCCCCAGCATTTT. It is translated as CAIKGQGNQPQHF.